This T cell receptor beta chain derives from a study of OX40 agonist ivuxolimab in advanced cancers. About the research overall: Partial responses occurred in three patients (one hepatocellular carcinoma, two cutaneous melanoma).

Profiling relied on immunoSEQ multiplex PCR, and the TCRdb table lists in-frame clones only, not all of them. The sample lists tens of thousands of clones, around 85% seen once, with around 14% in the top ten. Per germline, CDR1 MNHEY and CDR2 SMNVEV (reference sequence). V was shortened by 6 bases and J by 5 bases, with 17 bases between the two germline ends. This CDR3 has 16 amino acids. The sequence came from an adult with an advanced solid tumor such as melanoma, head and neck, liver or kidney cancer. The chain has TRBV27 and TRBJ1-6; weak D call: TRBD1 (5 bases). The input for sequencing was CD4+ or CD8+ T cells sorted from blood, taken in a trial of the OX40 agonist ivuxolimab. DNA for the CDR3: TGTGCCAGCAGGGAGGAGGGTGTGGGGGATAATTCACCCCTCCACTTT. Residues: CASREEGVGDNSPLHF.